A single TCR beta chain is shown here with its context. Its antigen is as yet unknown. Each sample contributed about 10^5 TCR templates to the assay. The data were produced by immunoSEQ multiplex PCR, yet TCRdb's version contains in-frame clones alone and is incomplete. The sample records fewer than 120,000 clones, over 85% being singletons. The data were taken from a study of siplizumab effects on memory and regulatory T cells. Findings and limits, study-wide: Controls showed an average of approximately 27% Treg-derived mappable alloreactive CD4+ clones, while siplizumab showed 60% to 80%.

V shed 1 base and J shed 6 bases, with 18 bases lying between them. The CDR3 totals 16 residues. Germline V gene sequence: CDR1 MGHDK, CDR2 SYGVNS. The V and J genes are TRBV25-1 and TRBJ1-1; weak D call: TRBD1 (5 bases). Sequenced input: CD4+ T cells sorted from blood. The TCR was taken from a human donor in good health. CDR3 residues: CASSEWPGTNIAEAFF. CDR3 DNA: TGTGCCAGCAGTGAATGGCCAGGGACGAACATCGCTGAAGCTTTCTTT.